These T cell receptor beta chains were read from a single sample in a study of CD8+ T cells in alopecia areata. Using immunoSEQ multiplex PCR, the repertoire was profiled, and TCRdb retains in-frame clones only, with some absent. The repertoire includes 75,000 to 100,000 clones, roughly 41% of them detected once, and roughly 1.3% sits in the top ten. The sample consisted of CD4+ T cells sorted from blood. The source of these receptors is a human donor with alopecia areata. Both conserved end residues are part of each CDR3. The D gene is left open where the match is weak. Only some rows state a clone size, as once, few, many or a class for expanded clones.

j_call d_call cdr3_length v_call clone_size cdr3_nt cdr3_aa
TRBJ2-3 NA 13 TRBV7-9 NA TGTGCCAGCAGCAAACGGGGCACAGATACGCAGTATTTT CASSKRGTDTQYF
TRBJ1-5 TRBD1 14 TRBV29-1 few TGCAGCGCACGAGTAAGGGGGCGAGGCCAGCCCCAGCATTTT CSARVRGRGQPQHF
TRBJ2-3 NA 14 TRBV7-2 NA TGTGCCAGCAGCTTTAGCGCGAGTACAGATACGCAGTATTTT CASSFSASTDTQYF
TRBJ2-2 NA 15 TRBV4-1 many TGCGCCAGCAGCCAAGGAAATCTTATCACCGGGGAGCTGTTTTTT CASSQGNLITGELFF
TRBJ2-5 NA 15 TRBV6-1 NA TGTGCCAGCAGTGAGCTTTCGGCAGCCCAAGAGACCCAGTACTTC CASSELSAAQETQYF
TRBJ1-1 TRBD1 13 TRBV4-1 NA TGCGCCAGCAGCCAGGACAGGCGCACTGAAGCTTTCTTT CASSQDRRTEAFF
TRBJ2-5 NA 14 TRBV18 NA TGTGCCAGCTCACCAAGTCTCGGGCAAGAGACCCAGTACTTC CASSPSLGQETQYF
TRBJ2-1 NA 12 TRBV5-4 NA TGTGCCAGCAGCTTGGATTACAATGAGCAGTTCTTC CASSLDYNEQFF
TRBJ1-4 NA 13 TRBV18 few TGTGCCAGCTCACCGCGACAGGACGAAAAACTGTTTTTT CASSPRQDEKLFF
TRBJ1-2 NA 13 TRBV29-1 NA TGCAGCCTTGGGGAGGACTCAAACTATGGCTACACCTTC CSLGEDSNYGYTF
TRBJ2-2 NA 12 TRBV29-1 NA TGCAGCGTTGTTGGAGACACCGGGGAGCTGTTTTTT CSVVGDTGELFF